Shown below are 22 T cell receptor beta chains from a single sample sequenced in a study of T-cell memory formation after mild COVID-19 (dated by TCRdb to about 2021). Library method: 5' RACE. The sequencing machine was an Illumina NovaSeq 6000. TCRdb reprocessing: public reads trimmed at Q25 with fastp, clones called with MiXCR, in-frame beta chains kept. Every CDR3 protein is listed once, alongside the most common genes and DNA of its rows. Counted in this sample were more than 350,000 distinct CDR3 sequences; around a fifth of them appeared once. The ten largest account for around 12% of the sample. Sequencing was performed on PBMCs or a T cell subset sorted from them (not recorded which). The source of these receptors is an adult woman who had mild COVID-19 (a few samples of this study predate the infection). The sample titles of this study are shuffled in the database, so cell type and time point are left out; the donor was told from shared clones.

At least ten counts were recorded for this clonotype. The chain's CDR3 is CATSGSGTSGNTGELFF. CDR3 nucleotides: TGTGCCACCAGCGGATCCGGGACTAGCGGTAACACCGGGGAGCTGTTTTTT. This chain links TRBV15 with TRBJ2-2; 11 nucleotides line up with TRBD2. V shed 5 bases, J shed 2 bases, and the junction held 7 bases outside the gene matches. The CDR3 length is 17 residues. CDR1 is LNHNV, CDR2 YYDKDF, per germline (reference sequence).

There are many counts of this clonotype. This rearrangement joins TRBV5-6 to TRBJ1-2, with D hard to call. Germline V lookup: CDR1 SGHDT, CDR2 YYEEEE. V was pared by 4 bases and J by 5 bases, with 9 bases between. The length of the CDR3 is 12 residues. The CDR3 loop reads CASSRDSYGYTF. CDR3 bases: TGTGCCAGCAGCCGCGATAGTTATGGCTACACCTTC.

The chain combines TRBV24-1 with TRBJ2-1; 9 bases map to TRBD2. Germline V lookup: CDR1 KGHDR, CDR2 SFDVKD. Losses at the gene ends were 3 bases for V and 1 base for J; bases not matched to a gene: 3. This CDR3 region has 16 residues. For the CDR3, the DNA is TGTGCCACCAGTGATATGACTAGCGGTTCCTACAATGAGCAGTTCTTC. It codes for CATSDMTSGSYNEQFF.

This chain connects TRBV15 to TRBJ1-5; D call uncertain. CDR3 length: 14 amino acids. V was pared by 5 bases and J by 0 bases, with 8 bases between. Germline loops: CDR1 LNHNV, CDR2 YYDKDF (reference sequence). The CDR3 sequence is CATSVGVSNQPQHF. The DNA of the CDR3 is TGTGCCACCAGCGTGGGTGTTAGCAATCAGCCCCAGCATTTT.

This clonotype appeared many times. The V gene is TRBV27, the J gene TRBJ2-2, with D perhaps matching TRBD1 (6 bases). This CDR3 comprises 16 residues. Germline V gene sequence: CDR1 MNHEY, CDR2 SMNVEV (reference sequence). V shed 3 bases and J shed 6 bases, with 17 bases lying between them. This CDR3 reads CASSFLSEQGSGELFF. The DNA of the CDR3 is TGTGCCAGCAGTTTTTTGTCGGAACAGGGTTCCGGGGAGCTGTTTTTT.

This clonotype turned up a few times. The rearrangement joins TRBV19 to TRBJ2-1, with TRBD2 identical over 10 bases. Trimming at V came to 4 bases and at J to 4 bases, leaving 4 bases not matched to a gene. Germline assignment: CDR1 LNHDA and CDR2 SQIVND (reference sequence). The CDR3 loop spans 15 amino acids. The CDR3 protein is CASSTGLAAYNEQFF. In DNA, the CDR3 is TGTGCCAGTAGTACCGGACTAGCGGCATACAATGAGCAGTTCTTC.

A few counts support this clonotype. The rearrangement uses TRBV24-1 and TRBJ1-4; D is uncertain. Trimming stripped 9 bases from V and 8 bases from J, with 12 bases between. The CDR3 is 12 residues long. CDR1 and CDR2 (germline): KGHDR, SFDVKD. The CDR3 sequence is CATGDKGEKLFF. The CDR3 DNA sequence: TGTGCCACCGGAGATAAGGGCGAAAAACTGTTTTTT.

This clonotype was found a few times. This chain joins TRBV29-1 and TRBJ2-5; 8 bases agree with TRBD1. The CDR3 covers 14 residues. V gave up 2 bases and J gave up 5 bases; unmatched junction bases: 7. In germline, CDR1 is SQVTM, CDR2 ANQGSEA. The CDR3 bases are TGCAGCGTTGAACCGACAGGGGAGAGGGAGACCCAGTACTTC. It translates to CSVEPTGERETQYF.

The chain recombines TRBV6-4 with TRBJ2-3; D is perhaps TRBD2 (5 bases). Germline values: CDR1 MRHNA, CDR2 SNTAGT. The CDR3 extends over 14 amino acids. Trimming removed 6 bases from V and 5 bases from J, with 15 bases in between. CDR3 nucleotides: TGTGCCAGCAGGGGAGACCCGGCTGGAGATACGCAGTATTTT. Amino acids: CASRGDPAGDTQYF.

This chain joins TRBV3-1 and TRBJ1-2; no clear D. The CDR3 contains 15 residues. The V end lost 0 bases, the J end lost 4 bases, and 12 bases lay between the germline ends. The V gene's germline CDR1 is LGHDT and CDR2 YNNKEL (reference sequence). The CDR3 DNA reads TGTGCCAGCAGCCAAGATGGGGTCGGTGGCTATGGCTACACCTTC. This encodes CASSQDGVGGYGYTF. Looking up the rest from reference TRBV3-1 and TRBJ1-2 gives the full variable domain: DTAVSQTPKYLVTQMGNDKSIKCEQNLGHDTMYWYKQDSKKFLKIMFSYNNKELIINETVPNRFSPKSPDKAHLNLHINSLELGDSAVYFCASSQDGVGGYGYTFGSGTRLTVV.

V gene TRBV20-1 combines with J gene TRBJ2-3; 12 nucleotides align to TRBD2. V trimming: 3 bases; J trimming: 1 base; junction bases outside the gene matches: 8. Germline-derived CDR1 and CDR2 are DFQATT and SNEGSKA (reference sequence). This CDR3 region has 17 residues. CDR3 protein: CSASDRLAGARTDTQYF. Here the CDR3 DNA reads TGCAGTGCTAGTGATCGACTAGCGGGGGCGCGCACAGATACGCAGTATTTT.

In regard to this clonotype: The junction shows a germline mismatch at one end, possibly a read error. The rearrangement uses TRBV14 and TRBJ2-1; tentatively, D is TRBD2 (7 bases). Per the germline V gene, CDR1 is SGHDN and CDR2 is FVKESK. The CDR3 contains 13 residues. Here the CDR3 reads CASSHLTGGAESF. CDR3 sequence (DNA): TGTGCCAGCAGCCACCTCACTGGGGGGGCTGAGAGCTTC.

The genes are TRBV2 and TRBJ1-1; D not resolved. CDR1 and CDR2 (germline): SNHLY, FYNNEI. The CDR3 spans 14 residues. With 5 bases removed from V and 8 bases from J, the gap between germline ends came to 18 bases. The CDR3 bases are TGTGCCAGCAGTTTCGACATCGTCCCAGCCGAAGCTTTCTTT. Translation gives CASSFDIVPAEAFF.

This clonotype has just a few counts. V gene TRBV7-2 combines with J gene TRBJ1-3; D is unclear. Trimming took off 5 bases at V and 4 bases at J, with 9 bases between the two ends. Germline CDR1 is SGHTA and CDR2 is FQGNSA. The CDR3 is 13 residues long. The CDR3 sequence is CASSPRPGNTIYF. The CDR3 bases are TGTGCCAGCAGCCCGCGACCGGGAAACACCATATATTTT.

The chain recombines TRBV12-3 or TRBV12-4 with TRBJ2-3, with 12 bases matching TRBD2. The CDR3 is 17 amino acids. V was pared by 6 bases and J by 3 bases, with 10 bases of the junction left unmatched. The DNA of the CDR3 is TGTGCCAGCAGCCGATCTCCCGGACTAGCGGGAACAGATACGCAGTATTTT. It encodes CASSRSPGLAGTDTQYF.

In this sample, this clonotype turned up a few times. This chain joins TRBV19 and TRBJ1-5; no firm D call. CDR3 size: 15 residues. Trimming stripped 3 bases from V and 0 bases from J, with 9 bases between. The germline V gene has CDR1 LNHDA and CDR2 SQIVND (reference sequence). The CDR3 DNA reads TGTGCCAGTAGTATCGAAATTTATAGCAATCAGCCCCAGCATTTT. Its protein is CASSIEIYSNQPQHF.

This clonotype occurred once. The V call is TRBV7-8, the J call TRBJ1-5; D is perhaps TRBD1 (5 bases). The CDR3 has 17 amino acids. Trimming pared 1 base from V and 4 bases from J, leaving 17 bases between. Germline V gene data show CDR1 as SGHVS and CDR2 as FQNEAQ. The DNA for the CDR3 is TGTGCCAGCAGCTTAGGGAAGACCGGACATATAAATCAGCCCCAGCATTTT. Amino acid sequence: CASSLGKTGHINQPQHF. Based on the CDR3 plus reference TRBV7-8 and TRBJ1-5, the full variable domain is GAGVSQSPRYKVAKRGQDVALRCDPISGHVSLFWYQQALGQGPEFLTYFQNEAQLDKSGLPSDRFFAERPEGSVSTLKIQRTQQEDSAVYLCASSLGKTGHINQPQHFGDGTRLSIL.

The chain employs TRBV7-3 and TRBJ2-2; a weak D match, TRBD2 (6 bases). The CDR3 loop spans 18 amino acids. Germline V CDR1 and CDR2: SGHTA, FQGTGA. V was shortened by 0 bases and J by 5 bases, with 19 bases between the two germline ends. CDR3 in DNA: TGTGCCAGCAGCTTAACCGGCAGCACAGCTAGCGTAACCGGGGAGCTGTTTTTT. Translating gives CASSLTGSTASVTGELFF. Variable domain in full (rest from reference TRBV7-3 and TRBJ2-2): GAGVSQTPSNKVTEKGKYVELRCDPISGHTALYWYRQSLGQGPEFLIYFQGTGAADDSGLPNDRFFAVRPEGSVSTLKIQRTERGDSAVYLCASSLTGSTASVTGELFFGEGSRLTVL.

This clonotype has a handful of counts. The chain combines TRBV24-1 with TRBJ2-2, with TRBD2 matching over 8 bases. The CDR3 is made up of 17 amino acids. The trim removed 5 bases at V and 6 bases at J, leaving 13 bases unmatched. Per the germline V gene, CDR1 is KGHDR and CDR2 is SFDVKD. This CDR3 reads CATSGTPGLVPSGELFF. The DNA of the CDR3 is TGTGCCACCAGTGGGACCCCGGGACTAGTCCCGTCCGGGGAGCTGTTTTTT.

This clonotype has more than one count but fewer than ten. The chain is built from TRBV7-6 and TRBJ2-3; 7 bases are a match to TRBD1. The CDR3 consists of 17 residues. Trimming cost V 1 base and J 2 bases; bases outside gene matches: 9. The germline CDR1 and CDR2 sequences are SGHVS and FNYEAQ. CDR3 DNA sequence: TGTGCCAGCAGCTTAGATAGGGGGCACGGGAACACAGATACGCAGTATTTT. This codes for CASSLDRGHGNTDTQYF. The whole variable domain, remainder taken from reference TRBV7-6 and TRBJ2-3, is GAGVSQSPRYKVTKRGQDVALRCDPISGHVSLYWYRQALGQGPEFLTYFNYEAQQDKSGLPNDRFSAERPEGSISTLTIQRTEQRDSAMYRCASSLDRGHGNTDTQYFGPGTRLTVL.

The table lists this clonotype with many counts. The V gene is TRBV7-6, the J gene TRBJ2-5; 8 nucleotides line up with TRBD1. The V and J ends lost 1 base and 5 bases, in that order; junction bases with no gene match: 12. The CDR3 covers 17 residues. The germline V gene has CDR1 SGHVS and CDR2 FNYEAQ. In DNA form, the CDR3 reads TGTGCCAGCAGCTTAGTAGGGGGACAGGCAATAGGCGAGACCCAGTACTTC. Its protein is CASSLVGGQAIGETQYF.

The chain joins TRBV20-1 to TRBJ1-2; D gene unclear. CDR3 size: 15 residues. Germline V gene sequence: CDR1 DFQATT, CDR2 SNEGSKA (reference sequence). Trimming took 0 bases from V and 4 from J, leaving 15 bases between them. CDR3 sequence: CSARDVREGGYGYTF. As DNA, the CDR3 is TGCAGTGCTAGAGATGTGCGGGAGGGTGGCTATGGCTACACCTTC.